Shown below are 25 T cell receptor beta chains from a single sample sequenced in a study of T-cell memory formation after mild COVID-19. From the 5' RACE reads, TCRdb called clonotypes with MiXCR, one entry per CDR3 protein. In the table there are some 310,000 distinct CDR3 sequences, 20% to 25% of which are singletons. The sample taken for sequencing was PBMCs or a T cell subset sorted from them (not recorded which). These receptors originate from a man younger than 35 who had mild COVID-19 (a few samples of this study predate the infection). Cell type and time point are not known.

The chain has TRBV7-8 and TRBJ2-1; tentatively, D is TRBD2 (5 bases). Between the trimmed V and J ends, which lost 5 bases and 8 bases, there was a span of 16 bases. Germline V lookup: CDR1 SGHVS, CDR2 FQNEAQ. The CDR3 contains 14 residues. The CDR3 loop is CASSLEARVDEQFF. The CDR3 DNA follows: TGTGCCAGCAGCCTAGAGGCGAGGGTGGATGAGCAGTTCTTC.

This clonotype was counted only a few times. V is TRBV5-1 and J is TRBJ2-5, with D maybe TRBD1 (5 bases). Germline-derived CDR1 and CDR2 are SGHRS and YFSETQ. Trimming left V 0 bases short and J 2 bases short, with 8 bases between. The CDR3 is 14 amino acids. This CDR3 is CASSLDTGQETQYF. DNA of the CDR3: TGCGCCAGCAGCTTGGATACAGGACAAGAGACCCAGTACTTC.

The chain employs TRBV23-1 and TRBJ2-1; no clear D. TRBV23-1 is given ORF status, its function remaining uncertain. V lost 0 bases to trimming and J lost 5 bases, with 8 bases between them. There are 14 residues in the CDR3. The CDR3, as DNA: TGCGCCAGCAGTCAATCCGTCCCCAACAATGAGCAGTTCTTC. Its translation: CASSQSVPNNEQFF.

J is TRBJ2-5 and V is TRBV7-9; tentatively, D is TRBD1 (6 bases). CDR3 length: 14 amino acids. Trimming left V 4 bases short and J 2 bases short, with 11 bases between. CDR1 is SEHNR, CDR2 FQNEAQ, per germline (reference sequence). The CDR3 loop is CASSSGRGQETQYF. CDR3 DNA: TGTGCCAGCAGCTCCGGCAGGGGACAAGAGACCCAGTACTTC.

This clonotype occurred a few times. The chain couples TRBV3-1 to TRBJ1-2, with D tentatively TRBD1 (5 bases). CDR1 is LGHDT, CDR2 YNNKEL, per germline (reference sequence). The CDR3 contains 13 residues. Trimming cost V 2 bases and J 4 bases, with 8 bases left between them. The CDR3, as DNA: TGTGCCAGCAGCCAAAAGGGACTCTATGGCTACACCTTC. It is translated as CASSQKGLYGYTF.

Only a few counts were recorded for this clonotype. The rearrangement links TRBV29-1 to TRBJ1-3, with D uncertain. V was clipped by 4 bases and J by 4 bases, with 8 bases between them. CDR3 length: 12 residues. Germline V gene lookup returns CDR1 SQVTM and CDR2 ANQGSEA. The CDR3 loop is CSVAPSGNTIYF. CDR3 DNA sequence: TGCAGCGTTGCCCCGTCCGGAAACACCATATATTTT.

This clonotype has just a few counts. This sequence joins TRBV7-3 and TRBJ2-3; D possibly corresponds to TRBD1 (5 bases). CDR1 and CDR2 from the germline V gene are SGHTA and FQGTGA. V lost 2 bases to trimming and J lost 5 bases, with 14 bases between them. The CDR3 is made up of 15 amino acids. CDR3 nucleotide sequence: TGTGCCAGCAGCTTACAGGGCCCCATAGGAGATACGCAGTATTTT. This sequence encodes CASSLQGPIGDTQYF.

The sample holds a few counts of this clonotype. The chain carries TRBV28 and TRBJ1-2; D is unresolved. V was pared by 7 bases and J by 2 bases, with 8 bases between. CDR1 is MDHEN and CDR2 is SYDVKM in the germline V gene. The CDR3 consists of 12 residues. The CDR3 DNA reads as TGTGCCAGCATGCGGCAGAACTATGGCTACACCTTC. Translating it yields CASMRQNYGYTF.

The chain recombines TRBV6-6 with TRBJ2-1, with 11 bases fitting TRBD2. The CDR3 contains 13 residues. Per the germline V gene, CDR1 is MNHNY and CDR2 is SVGAGI (reference sequence). The CDR3 loop reads CATLAGGLNEQFF. The CDR3 DNA follows: TGTGCGACTTTAGCGGGGGGGTTGAATGAGCAGTTCTTC.

This clonotype was detected a few times. The chain links TRBV4-2 to TRBJ1-1; TRBD1 agrees at 10 bases. J gave up 7 bases and V 7 bases, and 12 bases lay outside the gene matches. CDR3 length equals 15 residues. Germline CDR1 LGHNA, CDR2 YNFKEQ. The CDR3 DNA sequence: TGTGCCAGCACCCCGACAGGGGGCGGATATATTGAAGCTTTCTTT. This codes for CASTPTGGGYIEAFF.

The V call is TRBV20-1, the J call TRBJ2-7; D not certain. Germline CDR1 and CDR2: DFQATT and SNEGSKA (reference sequence). This CDR3 has 12 amino acids. V was pared by 1 base and J by 5 bases, with 9 bases between. Here the CDR3 DNA reads TGCAGTGCTAGAGGGCCCGGCGACGAGCAGTACTTC. Translating gives CSARGPGDEQYF.

This clonotype occurred a few times. This chain uses TRBV7-2 with TRBJ1-4; 7 nucleotides align to TRBD1. The trim removed 1 base at V and 9 bases at J, leaving 5 bases unmatched. The CDR3 spans 14 residues. Germline CDR1 and CDR2: SGHTA and FQGNSA. CDR3 in amino acids: CASSLVGTEKKLFF. For the CDR3, the DNA is TGTGCCAGCAGCTTAGTAGGGACAGAGAAAAAACTGTTTTTT.

The chain employs TRBV6-5 and TRBJ2-6; D ambiguous. Trimming stripped 0 bases from V and 4 bases from J, with 7 bases between. Germline CDR1 is MNHEY and CDR2 is SVGAGI. The CDR3 is 15 residues long. The CDR3 DNA is TGTGCCAGCAGTTACTCCAGGAACGGGGCCAACGTCCTGACTTTC. This gives the protein CASSYSRNGANVLTF.

This clonotype has a count of ten or more. The chain combines TRBV6-5 with TRBJ1-2, with 8 bases aligning to TRBD1. Losses at the gene ends were 7 bases for V and 2 bases for J; bases not matched to a gene: 12. The CDR3 is 16 amino acids. From germline, CDR1 is MNHEY and CDR2 SVGAGI. In DNA form, the CDR3 reads TGTGCCAGCACCTACTCAGGGGGCGAGGGAAACTATGGCTACACCTTC. Residues: CASTYSGGEGNYGYTF.

Only a few counts were recorded for this clonotype. The rearrangement uses TRBV25-1 and TRBJ1-2, with D unresolved. CDR3 size: 14 residues. Germline loops: CDR1 MGHDK, CDR2 SYGVNS. V was trimmed by 4 bases and J by 7 bases, leaving 16 bases between them. The CDR3 loop is CASSVRSHGGGYTF. The CDR3 bases are TGTGCCAGCAGTGTTCGCAGCCACGGTGGTGGCTACACCTTC.

In this sample, this clonotype turned up a few times. This rearrangement joins TRBV7-6 to TRBJ2-3; D ambiguous. The CDR3 has 16 residues. CDR1 is SGHVS, CDR2 FNYEAQ, per germline. Deletions cut 5 bases from V and 6 bases from J, with 21 bases between. The CDR3 DNA sequence: TGTGCCAGCAGCCAGAACGGGTGGGTCAGCGCGGATACGCAGTATTTT. This sequence encodes CASSQNGWVSADTQYF.

J is TRBJ1-1 and V is TRBV27; TRBD1 is a possible D gene (6 bases). CDR3 length: 14 residues. V was shortened by 7 bases and J by 1 base, with 13 bases between the two germline ends. CDR1 and CDR2 from the germline V gene are MNHEY and SMNVEV (reference sequence). CDR3 sequence: CASKGERANTEAFF. Here the CDR3 DNA reads TGTGCCAGCAAGGGGGAGAGGGCGAACACTGAAGCTTTCTTT.

The chain carries TRBV7-6 and TRBJ1-1; D is unresolved. The CDR3 has 13 amino acids. V was trimmed by 1 base and J by 4 bases, leaving 7 bases between them. Germline loops: CDR1 SGHVS, CDR2 FNYEAQ. CDR3 nucleotide sequence: TGTGCCAGCAGCTTAGAAGATTTCACTGAAGCTTTCTTT. Its translation is CASSLEDFTEAFF.

In this sample, this clonotype turned up a few times. The chain recombines TRBV7-9 with TRBJ2-2; 8 nucleotides agree with TRBD2. J gave up 3 bases and V 6 bases, and 6 bases lay outside the gene matches. This CDR3 is built from 15 residues. CDR1 is SEHNR, CDR2 FQNEAQ, per germline (reference sequence). This CDR3 is CASRKSGGDTGELFF. The CDR3 nucleotides are TGTGCCAGCAGGAAGAGCGGGGGAGACACCGGGGAGCTGTTTTTT.

The gene calls are TRBV15 and TRBJ1-1; D gene unclear. The CDR3 extends over 14 amino acids. Germline V CDR1 and CDR2: LNHNV, YYDKDF (reference sequence). The V and J ends lost 0 bases and 1 base respectively, with 6 bases between them. The CDR3 sequence is CATSRDLANTEAFF. The CDR3 DNA follows: TGTGCCACCAGCAGAGATCTGGCGAACACTGAAGCTTTCTTT.

This clonotype was found once. This chain uses TRBV4-3 with TRBJ1-4; D is possibly TRBD1 (5 bases). The CDR3 is 15 residues long. V was shortened by 4 bases and J by 7 bases, with 16 bases between the two germline ends. Germline assignment: CDR1 LGHNA and CDR2 YSLEER. CDR3 region: CASSRQGSCGEKLFF. In DNA form, the CDR3 reads TGCGCCAGCAGCCGGCAGGGTAGCTGTGGTGAAAAACTGTTTTTT.

The J gene is TRBJ2-3, the V gene TRBV4-3; 7 bases align to TRBD1. The V and J ends lost 1 base and 5 bases, in that order; junction bases with no gene match: 9. The CDR3 totals 16 residues. Germline lookup yields CDR1 LGHNA and CDR2 YSLEER. The CDR3 DNA is TGCGCCAGCAGCCAAGGCTCGACAGGGTTTGGAGATACGCAGTATTTT. This translates into CASSQGSTGFGDTQYF.

The rearrangement uses TRBV5-1 and TRBJ2-2, with D unclear. Per germline, CDR1 SGHRS and CDR2 YFSETQ. V dropped 7 bases and J dropped 6 bases, with 13 bases sitting between them. The CDR3 runs to 13 residues. The CDR3 region is CASRADPSGELFF. The CDR3 DNA reads as TGCGCCAGCCGAGCCGACCCGTCCGGGGAGCTGTTTTTT. The variable domain in full, completed from reference TRBV5-1 and TRBJ2-2, reads KAGVTQTPRYLIKTRGQQVTLSCSPISGHRSVSWYQQTPGQGLQFLFEYFSETQRNKGNFPGRFSGRQFSNSRSEMNVSTLELGDSALYLCASRADPSGELFFGEGSRLTVL.

The CDR3 region has the DNA TGCAGTGCTTTCCCCCGGGACAGCTCCTACGAGCAGTACTTC. This codes for CSAFPRDSSYEQYF. V gene TRBV20-1 combines with J gene TRBJ2-7; 7 bases match TRBD1. Germline V gene data show CDR1 as DFQATT and CDR2 as SNEGSKA (reference sequence). V lost 5 bases to trimming and J lost 0 bases; unmatched junction nucleotides: 7. The CDR3 spans 14 residues.

This clonotype has a handful of counts. This rearrangement joins TRBV12-3 or TRBV12-4 to TRBJ1-2; D not resolved. This CDR3 has 12 amino acids. V gave up 4 bases and J gave up 5 bases, with 8 bases separating them. The CDR3 loop reads CASSSGVYGYTF. The CDR3 bases are TGTGCCAGCAGTTCTGGGGTTTATGGCTACACCTTC.